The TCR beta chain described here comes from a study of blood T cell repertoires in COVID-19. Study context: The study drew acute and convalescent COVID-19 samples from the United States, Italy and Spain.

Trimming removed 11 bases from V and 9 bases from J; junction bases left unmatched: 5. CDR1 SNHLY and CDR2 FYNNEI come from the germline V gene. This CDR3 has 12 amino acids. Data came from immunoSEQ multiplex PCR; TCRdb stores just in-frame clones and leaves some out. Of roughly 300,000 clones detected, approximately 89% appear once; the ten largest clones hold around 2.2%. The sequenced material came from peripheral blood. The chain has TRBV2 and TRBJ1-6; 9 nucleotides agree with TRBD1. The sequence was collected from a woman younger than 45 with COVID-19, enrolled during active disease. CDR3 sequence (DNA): TGTGCCGGCGGGACAGGGATTTCACCCCTCCACTTT. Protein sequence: CAGGTGISPLHF. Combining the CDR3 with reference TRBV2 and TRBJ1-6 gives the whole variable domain EPEVTQTPSHQVTQMGQEVILRCVPISNHLYFYWYRQILGQKVEFLVSFYNNEISEKSEIFDDQFSVERPDGSNFTLKIRSTKLEDSAMYFCAGGTGISPLHFGNGTRLTVT.